Listed below are T cell receptor beta chains from one sample, sequenced in a study of blood T cell repertoires in COVID-19. The table came from immunoSEQ multiplex PCR; TCRdb's copy has only in-frame clones and leaves some out. The sample gives roughly 200,000 clones, 86% of which show up once; 3.5% to 5.5% is in the top ten. The sample consisted of PBMCs or T cells enriched from blood (not recorded which). Every receptor here comes from a woman in her 30s who had been exposed to COVID-19. The CDR3 runs from the conserved cysteine through the conserved F or W. The order of the fields is J gene, V gene, clone size, D gene, CDR3 length, CDR3 DNA, CDR3 protein. A D gene is named only where the DNA matches it firmly. Clone size, where shown, is once, few, many, or a class for clones that have expanded.

>TRBJ1-1|TRBV30|.|.|14
TGTGCCTGGAGTCCTCGAGCCTTGTCCACTGAAGCTTTCTTT
CAWSPRALSTEAFF
>TRBJ2-2|TRBV2|.|TRBD2|15
TGTGCCAGCAGGATCGAGGGAGGGAGGACCGGGGAGCTGTTTTTT
CASRIEGGRTGELFF
>TRBJ1-1|TRBV27|.|.|16
TGTGCCAGCAGTTTATATCCCGATGGGTGGAGGACTGAAGCTTTCTTT
CASSLYPDGWRTEAFF
>TRBJ1-1|TRBV5-5|.|TRBD1|15
TGTGCCAGCAGCAACCAAGACAGGGTCTCGGCTGAAGCTTTCTTT
CASSNQDRVSAEAFF
>TRBJ2-2|TRBV7-8|.|TRBD1|16
TGTGCCAGCAGCTTGGGACAGGGGAGGTACACCGGGGAGCTGTTTTTT
CASSLGQGRYTGELFF
>TRBJ1-2|TRBV27|.|.|14
TGTGCCAGCAGTCCCGGTGGCAGGGTATTTGGCTACACCTTC
CASSPGGRVFGYTF
>TRBJ1-1|TRBV7-9|few|.|14
TGTGCCAGCAGGCGGGGGCGCGGGGACACTGAAGCTTTCTTT
CASRRGRGDTEAFF
>TRBJ1-2|TRBV18|.|TRBD1|18
TGTGCCAGCTCTCAACTCCGGGACAGGGTTGGGACTGACTATGGCTACACCTTC
CASSQLRDRVGTDYGYTF
>TRBJ1-2|TRBV19|.|TRBD1|12
TGTGCCACTCAGGACAGGGGGTTTGACTACACCTTC
CATQDRGFDYTF
>TRBJ1-1|TRBV5-4|few|TRBD1|16
TGTGCCAGCAGCCCACAAGGACAGGGGAGGGTCACTGAAGCTTTCTTT
CASSPQGQGRVTEAFF
>TRBJ1-1|TRBV5-6|.|.|14
TGTGCCAGCAGCCCCGGGGGTTTGGACACTGAAGCTTTCTTT
CASSPGGLDTEAFF
>TRBJ1-2|TRBV3-1/TRBV3-2|.|.|16
TGTGCCAGCAGCCAAGATCCTGGGAGGTCAGGATATGGCTACACCTTC
CASSQDPGRSGYGYTF
>TRBJ2-7|TRBV5-4|.|.|14
TGTGCCAGCAGCCCTGGCTTACTACCTTACGAGCAGTACTTC
CASSPGLLPYEQYF
>TRBJ1-5|TRBV19|few|.|13
TGTGCCAGTAGGGGGACACAGGTTCAGCCCCAGCATTTT
CASRGTQVQPQHF
>TRBJ1-5|TRBV2|.|.|16
TGTGCCAGCAGTGGGACACCGGACAAGAGGCGGCAGCCCCAGCATTTT
CASSGTPDKRRQPQHF
>TRBJ1-6|TRBV9|once|.|15
TGTGCCAGCAGCGGGGGGGGCTCCTATAATTCACCCCTCCACTTT
CASSGGGSYNSPLHF
>TRBJ1-5|TRBV20-1|.|.|22
TGCAGTGCTAGTAAACCCTCGCCCTACAGGGTAGGGGAACTCTGGGGGAATCAGCCCCAGCATTTT
CSASKPSPYRVGELWGNQPQHF
>TRBJ1-3|TRBV5-1|.|.|15
TGCGCCAGCAGCTTCAATACAGGGACAGGAAACACCATATATTTT
CASSFNTGTGNTIYF
>TRBJ2-3|TRBV24-1|.|.|13
TGTGCCACCAGTGATTTCTCCAGAGATACGCAGTATTTT
CATSDFSRDTQYF
>TRBJ1-1|TRBV2|.|TRBD1|15
TGTGCCAGCAGTGGACAGGGGGGGATGAACACTGAAGCTTTCTTT
CASSGQGGMNTEAFF
>TRBJ2-3|TRBV3-1/TRBV3-2|.|.|12
TGTGCCAGCAGCCCTAGCGCAGATACGCAGTATTTT
CASSPSADTQYF
>TRBJ1-5|TRBV2|.|.|14
TGTGCCAGCAGTCCTTTAGGGGTTAATCAGCCCCAGCATTTT
CASSPLGVNQPQHF
>TRBJ1-2|TRBV3-1/TRBV3-2|.|.|14
TGTGCCAGCAGCCAATTTACAGGAACCTATGGCTACACCTTC
CASSQFTGTYGYTF
>TRBJ1-5|TRBV19|.|.|13
TGTGCCAGTAGTAAGGACAGTTATCAGCCCCAGCATTTT
CASSKDSYQPQHF
>TRBJ1-5|TRBV7-9|.|.|14
TGTGCCAGCAGCCCCGGACATCACAATCAGCCCCAGCATTTT
CASSPGHHNQPQHF
>TRBJ2-7|TRBV5-1|once|TRBD2|17
TGCGCCAGCAGCTTGGGGGCTAGCGGGTTCTTCTCCTACGAGCAGTACTTC
CASSLGASGFFSYEQYF
>TRBJ2-7|TRBV29-1|.|TRBD1|13
TGCAGCGTTGAAGATGGGGACAGCTACGAGCAGTACTTC
CSVEDGDSYEQYF
>TRBJ2-2|TRBV7-6|.|TRBD2|14
TGTGCCAGCGGGGGACTAGCGAAATCCGGGGAGCTGTTTTTT
CASGGLAKSGELFF
>TRBJ1-3|TRBV9|.|TRBD1|17
TGTGCCAGCAGCGCATCTTTACAGGGGGCGCCTGGAAACACCATATATTTT
CASSASLQGAPGNTIYF
>TRBJ1-5|TRBV2|.|.|13
TGTGCCAGCAGGGGTGGGGCCGGTCAGCCCCAGCATTTT
CASRGGAGQPQHF
>TRBJ1-1|TRBV30|once|.|13
TGTGCCTGGATGACCGGGTGGAACACTGAAGCTTTCTTT
CAWMTGWNTEAFF
>TRBJ2-1|TRBV29-1|.|.|14
TGCAGCGTTGAACATGGACAGAGCTACAATGAGCAGTTCTTC
CSVEHGQSYNEQFF
>TRBJ1-6|TRBV27|.|.|14
TGTGCCAGCAGTTTATTCAGGGATAATTCACCCCTCCACTTT
CASSLFRDNSPLHF
>TRBJ1-1|TRBV6-5|.|TRBD1|15
TGTGCCAGCAGTCGGCTGGGACAGCCGAACACTGAAGCTTTCTTT
CASSRLGQPNTEAFF
>TRBJ1-6|TRBV2|.|.|14
TGTGCCAGCAGTGAGAGCTCCTATAATTCACCCCTCCACTTT
CASSESSYNSPLHF
>TRBJ2-3|TRBV6-2/TRBV6-3|.|TRBD1|17
TGTGCCAGCAGCCAGGCCAGGGGACAGGGGGACACAGATACGCAGTATTTT
CASSQARGQGDTDTQYF
>TRBJ1-2|TRBV2|.|TRBD1|17
TGTGCCAGCAGTGAAGCGGCTGGGGGACAGGGTTGGAATGGCTACACCTTC
CASSEAAGGQGWNGYTF
>TRBJ1-2|TRBV27|.|TRBD1|15
TGTGCCAGCAGTTTATGGCTGGGACAGGGGGCTAGCTACACCTTC
CASSLWLGQGASYTF
>TRBJ1-4|TRBV4-1|.|.|14
TGCGCCAGCAGCCAAGCAGGGGTTGATGAAAAACTGTTTTTT
CASSQAGVDEKLFF
>TRBJ2-7|TRBV6-5|once|.|15
TGTGCCAGCAGTTACGAGGGGGACCACCCCTACGAGCAGTACTTC
CASSYEGDHPYEQYF
>TRBJ1-1|TRBV10-2|once|TRBD1|15
TGCGCCAGCAGCACCAGACAGGGGGCAATCTCTGAAGCTTTCTTT
CASSTRQGAISEAFF
>TRBJ1-6|TRBV19|.|.|17
TGTGCCAGTAGTATAGATCGATCGCGACAGTTTACTCCACCCCTCCACTTT
CASSIDRSRQFTPPLHF
>TRBJ2-7|TRBV6-5|.|TRBD2|15
TGTGCCAGCAGTCAACTAGCGGGGGGGCCTTACGAGCAGTACTTC
CASSQLAGGPYEQYF
>TRBJ1-4|TRBV18|.|.|13
TGTGCCAGCTCGCTCCAGGGTCAAGAAAAACTGTTTTTT
CASSLQGQEKLFF
>TRBJ2-7|TRBV10-3|.|.|14
TGTGCCATCAGTGAGTCGCGGAGGGAGGCGGCTGGGTACTTC
CAISESRREAAGYF
>TRBJ2-1|TRBV5-4|.|TRBD2|16
TGTGCCAGCAGCCTCGGTAGCGGGGGGGCCGGCAATGAGCAGTTCTTC
CASSLGSGGAGNEQFF
>TRBJ1-1|TRBV7-8|.|.|15
TGTGCCAGCAGCCCTGCAGGGCGCGCAAACACTGAAGCTTTCTTT
CASSPAGRANTEAFF
>TRBJ2-7|TRBV12-5|.|TRBD1|13
TGTGCTAGTGGTTTGGTAAGGGGGCCAGAGCAGTACTTC
CASGLVRGPEQYF
>TRBJ1-2|TRBV9|.|TRBD1|18
TGTGCCAGCAGCGTTCACGGGACAGGGGACCTCGATAGGGGTGGCTACACCTTC
CASSVHGTGDLDRGGYTF
>TRBJ2-5|TRBV19|.|TRBD2|14
TGTGCCAGTAGTATCGGGGGGGCTGAGGAGACCCAGTACTTC
CASSIGGAEETQYF
>TRBJ1-5|TRBV19|.|TRBD1|17
TGTGCCAGTAGTATAGCCCCGGGACAGGGGGCCGGGGAGCCCCAGCATTTT
CASSIAPGQGAGEPQHF
>TRBJ1-1|TRBV30|.|TRBD1|15
TGTGCCTGGAGATATCCGGACAGGGTCCTCACTGAAGCTTTCTTT
CAWRYPDRVLTEAFF
>TRBJ2-5|TRBV5-1|.|.|15
TGCGCCAGCAACCTTCGTCAGGGGCGGACGGAGACCCAGTACTTC
CASNLRQGRTETQYF
>TRBJ2-1|TRBV29-1|.|.|13
TGCAGCGTTGAGACAGCCTCCTACAATGAGCAGTTCTTC
CSVETASYNEQFF